These 30 T cell receptor beta chains came from one sample sequenced in a study of tumor and adjacent non-tumor tissue in lung cancer. A modified ARM-PCR protocol with three rounds of nested PCR amplified TCRbeta. TCRdb reprocessed the multiplex PCR reads via MiXCR and lists one record per CDR3 protein. The table has about 110,000 distinct CDR3 sequences, roughly 84% seen once. The template was RNA from unsorted bulk tissue. Input material: lung tumor tissue. The receptors shown here come from a man between 65 and 85 years old with non-small cell lung cancer.

J is TRBJ2-1 and V is TRBV10-2, with D perhaps matching TRBD1 or TRBD2 (5 bases each). Trimming removed 6 bases from V and 10 bases from J, with 22 bases in between. This CDR3 region has 15 residues. From germline, CDR1 is WSHSY and CDR2 SAAADI. In DNA, the CDR3 is TGCGCCAGCAGGCCCCCGGGACCCTCATCTCAAGAGCAGTTCTTC. This translates into CASRPPGPSSQEQFF.

Note on this clonotype: One end of the junction is discordant with germline, which a read error may explain. The gene calls are TRBV6-1 and TRBJ1-2; a possible D gene is TRBD1 (6 bases). Germline-derived CDR1 and CDR2 are MNHNS and SASEGT. The CDR3 covers 13 residues. As DNA, the CDR3 is TGTGCCAGCAGTGAAGCTAGGGGGTTTGGCTGCACCTTC. This codes for CASSEARGFGCTF.

Turning to this clonotype: Without the conserved terminal phenylalanine or tryptophan, this CDR3 likely stems from a read error. The chain joins TRBV12-3 or TRBV12-4 to TRBJ2-5; a possible D gene is TRBD2 (6 bases). V lost 10 bases and J lost 5, with 23 bases in between. The CDR3 runs to 15 residues. In nucleotides, the CDR3 is TGTGCCAACAGCGGGCTAACGGGAGTGGTGGAGACCCAGTACATC. The encoded protein is CANSGLTGVVETQYI.

V and J are TRBV9 and TRBJ1-5; no reliable D call. V lost 0 bases and J 7 bases, leaving 8 bases between the germline ends. Germline CDR1 reads SGDLS; CDR2 reads YYNGEE. The CDR3 loop spans 13 amino acids. Written as DNA, the CDR3 is TGTGCCAGCAGCGTAGGGGGAAGGCAGCCCCAGCATTTT. Translation gives CASSVGGRQPQHF.

A remark on this clonotype: The junction departs from germline at one end; a sequencing error may be responsible. This chain links TRBV5-1 with TRBJ2-5; perhaps D is TRBD1 or TRBD2 (5 bases each). The CDR3 contains 13 residues. Germline V gives CDR1 SGHRS, CDR2 YFSETQ. CDR3 loop: CASSIEGQETHYF. The CDR3 nucleotides are TGCGCCAGCAGCATCGAGGGGCAAGAGACCCACTACTTC.

The chain carries TRBV12-3 or TRBV12-4 and TRBJ2-7; the D gene could be TRBD1 or TRBD2 (6 bases each). Trimming took 8 bases from V and 4 from J, leaving 21 bases between them. The CDR3 length is 15 residues. In DNA form, the CDR3 reads TGTGCCAGCGGCTTCGGGGTGGGGGGCCGGTACGAGCAGTACTTC. It codes for CASGFGVGGRYEQYF.

Of note for this clonotype: The germline gene is not matched at one end of the junction; a read error may be the cause. The chain has TRBV11-2 and TRBJ2-2; no firm D call. The CDR3 is 14 amino acids. Germline V gene sequence: CDR1 SGHAT, CDR2 FQNNGV. CDR3 sequence reads: CATSLVSQSGELFF. For the CDR3, the DNA is TGTGCCACCAGCCTGGTCAGTCAGTCTGGGGAGCTGTTTTTT.

The chain employs TRBV4-2 and TRBJ1-1; the D gene is possibly TRBD1 (6 bases). CDR1 is LGHNA, CDR2 YNFKEQ, per germline. The CDR3 extends over 15 amino acids. Here the CDR3 reads CASCKGVEGDTEAFF. In nucleotides, the CDR3 is TGTGCTAGCTGCAAGGGGGTTGAGGGTGATACTGAAGCTTTCTTT.

Sample share makes this clonotype medium-sized. The chain links TRBV5-4 to TRBJ2-2, with 9 bases that match TRBD1. Germline CDR1 and CDR2: SGHNT and YYREEE (reference sequence). V shed 2 bases and J 6 bases; nucleotides not matched to a gene: 11. The CDR3 consists of 17 residues. The CDR3 DNA sequence: TGTGCCAGCAGCTTACGGCCAGGGACAGGGATCCCCGGGGAGCTGTTTTTT. Its translation: CASSLRPGTGIPGELFF.

For this clonotype: This may be a read error: a much more frequent sequence differs by one nucleotide. V gene TRBV28 combines with J gene TRBJ1-5, with D possibly TRBD1 on 6 matching bases. The CDR3 totals 15 residues. Between the trimmed V and J ends, which lost 3 bases and 2 bases, there was a span of 11 bases. Germline CDR1 MDHEN, CDR2 SYDVKM. As DNA, the CDR3 is TGTGCCAGCAGTTTCCAGGGGATTGGCAATCAGCCCCAGCATTTT. As protein: CASSFQGIGNQPQHF. Looking up the rest from reference TRBV28 and TRBJ1-5 gives the full variable domain: DVKVTQSSRYLVKRTGEKVFLECVQDMDHENMFWYRQDPGLGLRLIYFSYDVKMKEKGDIPEGYSVSREKKERFSLILESASTNQTSMYLCASSFQGIGNQPQHFGDGTRLSIL.

Concerning this clonotype itself: No conserved phenylalanine or tryptophan ends this CDR3, so it is likely a read error. The chain couples TRBV11-2 to TRBJ2-7, with a weak D call TRBD1 (6 bases). The CDR3 has 15 residues. Germline CDR1 and CDR2: SGHAT and FQNNGV. The V gene lost 9 bases and the J gene lost 4 bases, with 22 bases spanning the gap. CDR3 protein: CASRPYSGTTYEQYL. DNA of the CDR3: TGTGCCAGTAGGCCGTACTCCGGGACAACATACGAGCAGTACCTC.

The V and J genes are TRBV4-1 and TRBJ1-5, with a tentative D call TRBD1 (6 bases). Germline loops: CDR1 MGHRA, CDR2 YSYEKL. The CDR3 is 13 amino acids. The CDR3 region is CVSSQADRRPQHF. The CDR3 bases are TGCGTTAGCAGCCAAGCGGACAGACGGCCCCAGCATTTT.

Concerning this clonotype: A read error may account for a junction end that differs from germline. Written as DNA, the CDR3 is TGCGTCAGTAGCCAACAGTGGGGACAAGAGACCCACTACTTC. It specifies CVSSQQWGQETHYF. The V call is TRBV4-1, the J call TRBJ2-5, with D perhaps matching TRBD1 (6 bases). Germline V lookup: CDR1 MGHRA, CDR2 YSYEKL. The CDR3 length is 14 residues.

Concerning this clonotype itself: The CDR3 carries no conserved terminal phenylalanine or tryptophan, so it likely arises from a read error. The DNA is omitted, as the CDR3 cannot be located on it reliably, and the CDR3 follows TCRdb's listing. The chain's CDR3 is CASNLGPGGADTRYL. The chain links TRBV11-2 to TRBJ2-3; the tabulated D call, TRBD1, remains unverified against the DNA. The CDR3 contains 15 residues when both ends are counted. Germline CDR1 and CDR2: SGHAT and FQNNGV.

This clonotype was detected ten times or more. V usage is TRBV30 and J usage is TRBJ2-7, with TRBD1 identical over 8 bases. The V gene end was trimmed by 1 base and the J gene end by 6 bases; junction bases not matched to a gene: 2. CDR3 length: 12 residues. Germline-derived CDR1 and CDR2 are GTSNPN and SVGIG (reference sequence). For the CDR3, the DNA is TGTGCCTGGAGTGCACAGGGGGGCGAGCAGTACTTC. It specifies CAWSAQGGEQYF. Filled out from reference TRBV30 and TRBJ2-7, the complete variable domain reads SQTIHQWPATLVQPVGSPLSLECTVEGTSNPNLYWYRQAAGRGLQLLFYSVGIGQISSEVPQNLSASRPQDRQFILSSKKLLLSDSGFYLCAWSAQGGEQYFGPGTRLTVT.

As concerns this clonotype: A read error may produce the germline difference seen at one junction end. The V and J genes are TRBV5-4 and TRBJ1-6, with 8 bases identical to TRBD1. The V gene's germline CDR1 is SGHNT and CDR2 YYREEE (reference sequence). The CDR3 extends over 15 amino acids. CDR3 sequence reads: CASSMTGDSNSPLRF. The CDR3 DNA reads as TGTGCCAGCAGCATGACAGGGGATAGTAATTCGCCCCTCCGCTTC.

As for this clonotype: The CDR3 carries no conserved terminal phenylalanine or tryptophan, so it likely arises from a read error. Because the CDR3's place on the DNA is in doubt, the DNA is left out and the CDR3 is given as listed by TCRdb. V usage is TRBV20-1 and J usage is TRBJ2-3; the table's D call, TRBD1, was not checked against the DNA. The CDR3 contains 17 residues when both ends are counted. Germline-derived CDR1 and CDR2 are DFQATT and SNEGSKA (reference sequence). The CDR3 protein is CSAHLGGLQAPVDTQYS.

On this clonotype: One end of the junction does not line up with germline, which may come from a read error. The CDR3 nucleotides read TGTGTCAGCAGCCTGGGAGGAGTGAACACTGAAGCTTTCTTT. It yields the protein CVSSLGGVNTEAFF. The chain employs TRBV6-4 and TRBJ1-1; D remains ambiguous. The CDR3 is made up of 14 amino acids. CDR1 is MRHNA and CDR2 is SNTAGT in the germline V gene.

A note on this clonotype: At one boundary the junction diverges from the germline segment, which might be a read error. The chain has TRBV29-1 and TRBJ2-2; D is uncertain. Germline values: CDR1 SQVTM, CDR2 ANQGSEA. The CDR3 contains 11 residues. The CDR3 DNA reads as TGCAGCGGACGCGACACTGGGGAGCTGTTTTTT. It encodes CSGRDTGELFF.

Comments on this clonotype: The junction differs from germline at one of its ends, possibly a read error. V is TRBV4-2 and J is TRBJ2-7; 8 bases map to TRBD1. The CDR3 is 14 amino acids. Germline V CDR1 and CDR2: LGHNA, YNFKEQ. In DNA, the CDR3 is TGTGCCAGCACCCAAGGACAGGGTCTCTACGAACGGTACTTC. Translating gives CASTQGQGLYERYF.

In regard to this clonotype: It is unclear where the CDR3 begins or ends on the DNA, so no DNA is shown, and the CDR3 is as TCRdb lists it. The V gene is TRBV29-1, the J gene TRBJ1-1; the table's D call, TRBD1, has no DNA check behind it. Germline V CDR1 and CDR2: SQVTM, ANQGSEA. Counting both end residues, the CDR3 totals 14 amino acids. The chain's CDR3 is CSVFGQGTKTGGLF.

To note about this clonotype: The junction differs from germline at one of its ends, possibly a read error. The rearrangement uses TRBV12-3 or TRBV12-4 and TRBJ2-5; TRBD2 matches at 10 bases. The CDR3 spans 20 residues. CDR3 protein: CDSRKSDHPTSGLPQETQYF. CDR3 in DNA: TGTGACAGCAGAAAAAGTGACCATCCGACTAGCGGGCTTCCCCAGGAGACCCAGTACTTC.

Concerning this clonotype itself: One end of the junction is discordant with germline, which a read error may explain. The V call is TRBV20-1, the J call TRBJ1-2; D is unresolved. CDR1 is DFQATT and CDR2 is SNEGSKA in the germline V gene (reference sequence). The CDR3 covers 10 residues. CDR3 bases: TGCTGTACTAAAGGAGGTGGCTACATCTTC. Translation: CCTKGGGYIF.

Regarding this clonotype: Given a much more abundant clone one base away, this may be a read error. This chain connects TRBV11-2 to TRBJ2-3, with D unclear. This CDR3 comprises 17 residues. Germline lookup yields CDR1 SGHAT and CDR2 FQNNGV. The CDR3 loop is CTSSLDLGGHGSDTQYF. The CDR3 bases are TGTACCAGCAGCTTAGATCTGGGTGGCCACGGATCAGATACGCAGTATTTT.

In its sample, this clonotype was seen once. At one of its ends the junction is not consistent with the germline gene, which may arise from a read error. The chain links TRBV6-1 to TRBJ2-3, with TRBD1 identical over 8 bases. CDR1 is MNHNS, CDR2 SASEGT, per germline. The CDR3 length is 12 residues. CDR3 sequence: CASGQGTDAQYF. CDR3 bases: TGTGCCAGCGGACAGGGAACAGATGCGCAGTATTTT.

Ten or more counts support this clonotype. This may come from a read error, since a much larger clone is one base off. This chain connects TRBV6-5 to TRBJ1-2, with no clear D. V was trimmed by 0 bases and J by 8 bases, leaving 13 bases between them. Germline loops: CDR1 MNHEY, CDR2 SVGAGI. CDR3 size: 14 residues. The CDR3: CASSYSPGRSGYTF. Written as DNA, the CDR3 is TGTGCCAGCAGTTACTCACCGGGAAGGAGCGGCTACACCTTC.

As for this clonotype: This may be a read error: a much more frequent sequence differs by one nucleotide. The rearrangement joins TRBV6-1 to TRBJ2-7; the D gene is possibly TRBD2 (5 bases). The CDR3 totals 14 residues. CDR1 and CDR2 from the germline V gene are MNHNS and SASEGT. The CDR3 here is CVSSAGDPAYEQYF. CDR3 coding DNA: TGTGTCAGCAGTGCCGGGGATCCCGCCTACGAGCAGTACTTC.

To note about this clonotype: Relative to the germline gene, one junction end is altered; a read error may explain this. CDR3 amino acids: CASSLELSKSPLYF. The CDR3 DNA sequence: TGCGCCAGCAGCTTGGAACTGTCAAAATCACCCCTCTACTTT. This chain uses TRBV5-1 with TRBJ1-6, with D hard to call. Germline CDR1 and CDR2: SGHRS and YFSETQ. The CDR3 covers 14 residues.

Details on this clonotype: Possible read error: a much larger clone is one base away. The J gene is TRBJ1-1, the V gene TRBV7-9, with a tentative D call TRBD1 (6 bases). The V end was cut by 9 bases, the J end by 7 bases, with 15 bases between. The V gene's germline CDR1 is SEHNR and CDR2 FQNEAQ (reference sequence). The CDR3 is 12 residues long. The CDR3 DNA follows: TGTGCCAGGAGTCACAGGGAATTTGAAGCTTTCTTT. It is translated as CARSHREFEAFF.

This clonotype was detected once. At one of its ends the junction is not consistent with the germline gene, which may arise from a read error. The chain is built from TRBV10-1 and TRBJ2-1, with TRBD2 as a possible D gene (5 bases). The CDR3 covers 15 residues. Per the germline V gene, CDR1 is WNHNN and CDR2 is SYGVQD (reference sequence). The CDR3 reads CANSGGESSYNEQLF. The CDR3, as DNA: TGCGCCAACAGTGGAGGCGAATCCTCCTACAATGAGCAGTTGTTC.